The 4 T cell receptor beta chains below all came from one sample that was sequenced in a study of cytotoxic CD8 clonotypes in ibrutinib-treated CLL. TCRdb keeps only in-frame clones here, not all; method: immunoSEQ multiplex PCR. The table has approximately 45,000 clones, 69% seen once. The specimen was PBMCs, collected after 12 months of ibrutinib treatment. The receptors were sampled from a human donor with chronic lymphocytic leukemia.

The rearrangement links TRBV5-6 to TRBJ1-3; possibly TRBD1 for D (5 bases). V lost 0 bases, J lost 2 bases, and 9 bases lay in between. The CDR3 runs to 15 residues. CDR1 and CDR2 (germline): SGHDT, YYEEEE. The CDR3 nucleotides are TGTGCCAGCAGCTTGGAGGGGTTGGCTGGAAACACCATATATTTT. It is translated as CASSLEGLAGNTIYF.

The CDR3 protein is CAWSVGLSFEKLFF. Written as DNA, the CDR3 is TGTGCCTGGAGTGTAGGGTTATCATTTGAAAAACTGTTTTTT. The V and J genes are TRBV30 and TRBJ1-4; D remains ambiguous. The germline CDR1 and CDR2 sequences are GTSNPN and SVGIG (reference sequence). This CDR3 has 14 amino acids. Trimming removed 0 bases at V and 7 bases at J, with 12 bases between.

The J gene is TRBJ2-7, the V gene TRBV7-9, with D perhaps assigned TRBD1 or TRBD2 (5 bases each). The germline CDR1 and CDR2 sequences are SEHNR and FQNEAQ (reference sequence). Trimming left V 1 base short and J 3 bases short, with 13 bases between. The CDR3 runs 15 residues. DNA for the CDR3: TGTGCCAGCAGCTTAGAGCAGGGACGGGTCTACGAGCAGTACTTC. Protein: CASSLEQGRVYEQYF.

The chain has TRBV5-1 and TRBJ2-5; perhaps TRBD1 as D (5 bases). Germline V gene sequence: CDR1 SGHRS, CDR2 YFSETQ. The CDR3 loop spans 13 amino acids. V lost 2 bases and J 2 bases, leaving 7 bases between the germline ends. CDR3 sequence: CASSFRQQETQYF. In nucleotides, the CDR3 is TGCGCCAGCAGCTTTCGACAGCAAGAGACCCAGTACTTC.